The source of this TCR beta chain is a study of blood T cell repertoires in COVID-19. V lost 3 bases to trimming and J lost 5 bases; unmatched junction nucleotides: 15. Per germline, CDR1 DFQATT and CDR2 SNEGSKA (reference sequence). This CDR3 is 16 amino acids long. This clone was found once. Authors' processing steps: Reference gene primers were amplified, and this amplification served to estimate nucleated cell counts. Profiling relied on immunoSEQ multiplex PCR, and the TCRdb table lists in-frame clones only, not all of them. V and J calls and clone size are as listed in that table; D and trimming were resolved from the DNA. This sample has 200,000 to 250,000 clones, with about 85% found just once.

Sequenced sample: peripheral blood. V gene TRBV20-1 combines with J gene TRBJ2-7; 8 bases agree with TRBD2. The TCR originated in a woman of 80 years or more with active or convalescent COVID-19. CDR3 protein: CSASTPEGGRFDEQYF. The CDR3 region has the DNA TGCAGTGCTAGTACCCCAGAGGGCGGGAGGTTCGACGAGCAGTACTTC.